Described below is a single T cell receptor (beta chain) sequence and its context. This clonotype has ten or more counts. Its antigen target is currently unknown. Base qualities are missing; no much larger clone stands one base away. Looking up the germline V gene yields CDR1 WSHSY and CDR2 SAAADI. Taken from cysteine to phenylalanine, the CDR3 has 13 residues. Only the CDR3 region is kept as DNA, spanning 39 bases read in frame from base 1. V and J are truncated by 4 bases and 2 bases respectively, leaving an intervening sequence of 9 bases. These data come from a study of early T cells in non-severe SARS-CoV-2 infection (dated by TCRdb to about 2021). With regard to the full study: Because TCR sequencing was done on bulk RNA from unsorted whole blood, the alpha and beta chains could not be paired.

Set within a cohort of healthcare workers in London, UK, this nested case-control study involved weekly PCR testing of nasopharyngeal swabs along with blood sampling. Between 23 and 31 March 2020, the week of the UK lockdown, healthcare workers were enrolled and then followed up weekly for as long as 16 weeks. What the work shows at the level of the full study, not this receptor alone: VDJdb matching was skewed toward anti-spike CD8 responses and likely underestimated virus-specific expansions by missing private and CD4 specificities.

Library generation was performed with 5' RACE. TCRdb records NextSeq 500 as the sequencer. To correct for sequencing error and PCR bias, the TCR library protocol tagged individual cDNA molecules with unique molecular identifiers. Both TCR alpha and beta chains were sequenced, and tight co-correlation was observed between alpha and beta sequence abundances in each sample. The authors' analysis ran thus. Decombinator V4 was used to annotate the V gene, J gene and CDR3 of the TCR sequences. Expanded TCRs were defined as changing significantly between any two time points under a Poisson model with p below 0.0001. TCR abundances were normalised to the total number of TCRs sequenced in each sample and reported as counts per million. MAIT TCRs were defined by TRAV1-2 paired with TRAJ12, TRAJ20 or TRAJ33, and iNKT TCRs by TRAV10 paired with TRAJ18. VDJdb, accessed 1 November 2021, was searched for CMV, EBV and SARS-CoV-2 annotated TCRs, with TCRs annotated for multiple antigens excluded. The public reads were reprocessed in TCRdb via fastp at Q25 and MiXCR, keeping in-frame beta chains. Each record represents a unique CDR3 protein, reported with the most common genes and DNA among its rows. The V and J calls follow TCRdb's processing rather than the paper's. Within this sample are tens of thousands of distinct CDR3 sequences, with 5% of them counted one time only. The ten biggest clones cover less than 9.5% of the sample.

Specimen: whole blood, collected at baseline. The clonotype comes from an adult who was a healthcare worker with PCR-confirmed SARS-CoV-2 infection or an uninfected control (not recorded which). The rearranged chain carries TRBV10-2 and TRBJ2-7; TRBD1 is possibly the D segment (6 matching bases). The CDR3 protein sequence reads: CASSVRTAYEQYF. The nucleotides are TGCGCCAGCAGTGTTCGGACAGCCTACGAGCAGTACTTC.